The 20 T cell receptor beta chains below come from one sample, sequenced in a study of blood T cell repertoires in COVID-19. Using immunoSEQ multiplex PCR, the repertoire was profiled, and TCRdb retains in-frame clones only, with some absent. The sample records around 200,000 clones, approximately 90% being singletons. Sequenced input: peripheral blood. The receptors were gathered from a woman between 18 and 29 years old who had recovered from COVID-19.

The chain couples TRBV18 to TRBJ2-4, with D possibly TRBD2 on 5 matching bases. V was shortened by 3 bases and J by 5 bases, with 14 bases between the two germline ends. The germline V gene encodes CDR1 KGHSH and CDR2 LQKENI. The CDR3 is 15 residues long. The CDR3 DNA reads TGTGCCAGCTCACCCTCCGAGGGCTCTCAAAACATTCAGTACTTC. Amino acids: CASSPSEGSQNIQYF.

V usage is TRBV19 and J usage is TRBJ1-1; no reliable D call. The CDR3 covers 12 residues. V lost 7 bases, J lost 1 base, and 7 bases lay in between. CDR1 is LNHDA, CDR2 SQIVND, per germline (reference sequence). Written as DNA, the CDR3 is TGTGCCAGTAACAGCGGGAACACTGAAGCTTTCTTT. Residues: CASNSGNTEAFF.

This chain uses TRBV3-1 (or the pseudogene TRBV3-2) with TRBJ2-3; a weak D match, TRBD1 (7 bases). Germline lookup yields CDR1 LGHDT and CDR2 YNNKEL (reference sequence). CDR3 length: 16 amino acids. The V gene lost 4 bases and the J gene lost 3 bases, with 17 bases spanning the gap. The DNA for the CDR3 is TGTGCCAGCAGCCGACGACAGGGAGGTAGGACAGATACGCAGTATTTT. The encoded protein is CASSRRQGGRTDTQYF.

This rearrangement joins TRBV18 to TRBJ1-6, with D maybe TRBD1 (5 bases). The length of the CDR3 is 16 residues. CDR1 KGHSH and CDR2 LQKENI come from the germline V gene. V was shortened by 3 bases and J by 10 bases, with 19 bases between the two germline ends. CDR3 in DNA: TGTGCCAGCTCACCCGAAGACAGCATGTCTGGCTCACCCCTCCACTTT. Translated: CASSPEDSMSGSPLHF.

V gene TRBV24-1 combines with J gene TRBJ1-4, with D uncertain. This CDR3 contains 14 residues. V was cut by 9 bases and J by 0 bases, with 10 bases left in between. The germline V gene encodes CDR1 KGHDR and CDR2 SFDVKD. CDR3 region: CATCHSATNEKLFF. The CDR3 DNA is TGTGCCACCTGCCACAGTGCAACTAATGAAAAACTGTTTTTT.

The V call is TRBV13, the J call TRBJ2-6; 9 bases fit TRBD2. The germline V gene encodes CDR1 PRHDT and CDR2 FYEKMQ (reference sequence). J was trimmed by 0 bases and V by 0 bases; bases with no gene match: 9. The CDR3 has 20 residues. For the CDR3, the DNA is TGTGCCAGCAGCTTAGGTTTTGTGCTAGCGGGACCCTCTGGGGCCAACGTCCTGACTTTC. Protein sequence: CASSLGFVLAGPSGANVLTF.

Remarks on this clone: Relative to the germline gene, one junction end is altered; a read error may explain this. The V gene is TRBV5-5, the J gene TRBJ1-5, with 8 positions matching TRBD1. CDR1 is SGHKS, CDR2 YYEKEE, per germline (reference sequence). The CDR3 spans 15 residues. CDR3 region: CAGSLDRASNQPQHF. The CDR3, as DNA: TGTGCCGGCAGCTTGGACAGGGCAAGCAATCAGCCCCAGCATTTT.

The V gene is TRBV6-1, the J gene TRBJ1-5; D remains unclear. Germline CDR1 is MNHNS and CDR2 is SASEGT. The V and J ends lost 7 bases and 3 bases respectively, with 16 bases between them. The length of the CDR3 is 15 residues. CDR3 region: CASTANAGYNQPQHF. In nucleotides, the CDR3 is TGTGCCAGCACCGCGAATGCAGGTTACAATCAGCCCCAGCATTTT.

The rearrangement joins TRBV5-1 to TRBJ2-7; perhaps TRBD1 as D (5 bases). The CDR3 is made up of 12 amino acids. In germline, CDR1 is SGHRS, CDR2 YFSETQ. V gave up 4 bases and J gave up 6 bases, with 11 bases separating them. Here the CDR3 DNA reads TGCGCCAGCAGCACTACAGGTCCCGAGCAGTACTTC. Residues: CASSTTGPEQYF.

The chain joins TRBV4-2 to TRBJ2-5; 10 bases agree with TRBD1. Germline CDR1 reads LGHNA; CDR2 reads YNFKEQ. J gave up 5 bases and V 0 bases, and 6 bases lay outside the gene matches. This CDR3 is built from 16 residues. For the CDR3, the DNA is TGTGCCAGCAGCCAAGACGGGACAGGGGTTTTTGAGACCCAGTACTTC. Its protein is CASSQDGTGVFETQYF.

The chain links TRBV19 to TRBJ1-1, with D perhaps TRBD1 (5 bases). From germline, CDR1 is LNHDA and CDR2 SQIVND (reference sequence). The V and J ends lost 5 bases and 7 bases respectively, with 11 bases between them. This CDR3 has 12 residues. CDR3 in amino acids: CASSLRGGEAFF. CDR3 DNA sequence: TGTGCCAGTAGTCTAAGGGGCGGTGAAGCTTTCTTT.

V and J are TRBV7-2 and TRBJ2-5; TRBD1 matches 8 bases. This CDR3 spans 14 amino acids. V lost 6 bases and J lost 2; bases outside the gene matches: 5. Germline V gives CDR1 SGHTA, CDR2 FQGNSA. The DNA of the CDR3 is TGTGCCAGCAGAAGACAGGGGTGGCAAGAGACCCAGTACTTC. It is translated as CASRRQGWQETQYF.

This sequence joins TRBV6-4 and TRBJ2-3; maybe TRBD2 (6 bases). The CDR3 length is 15 residues. Germline V CDR1 and CDR2: MRHNA, SNTAGT. The germline V and J ends were trimmed by 2 bases and 5 bases, with 14 bases remaining between them. DNA for the CDR3: TGTGCCAGCAGTGACATTGCGGGGAGGCGAGATACGCAGTATTTT. It encodes CASSDIAGRRDTQYF.

This clone has only a few counts. Other DNA sequences within the sample encode an identical CDR3. J is TRBJ1-1 and V is TRBV19; a weak D match, TRBD1 (5 bases). Looked up from germline, CDR1 is LNHDA and CDR2 is SQIVND (reference sequence). Trimming cost V 1 base and J 2 bases, with 5 bases left between them. The CDR3 has 13 amino acids. CDR3 amino acids: CASSIGGNTEAFF. The CDR3 DNA reads TGTGCCAGTAGTATAGGGGGCAACACTGAAGCTTTCTTT.

The V and J genes are TRBV4-2 and TRBJ1-1, with 10 bases lining up with TRBD1. V trimming: 0 bases; J trimming: 4 bases; junction bases outside the gene matches: 5. CDR1 LGHNA and CDR2 YNFKEQ come from the germline V gene. The CDR3 is made up of 16 amino acids. CDR3 DNA: TGTGCCAGCAGCCAAGATGAATGGACAGGGGGCACTGAAGCTTTCTTT. Protein product: CASSQDEWTGGTEAFF.

The V gene is TRBV5-8, the J gene TRBJ2-1; D is unclear. Between the trimmed V and J ends, which lost 3 bases and 0 bases, there was a span of 13 bases. Germline assignment: CDR1 SGHTS and CDR2 YDEGEE. The CDR3 contains 16 residues. CDR3 residues: CASSSEAVSSYNEQFF. For the CDR3, the DNA is TGTGCCAGCAGCTCCGAGGCGGTAAGCTCCTACAATGAGCAGTTCTTC.

The CDR3 DNA reads TGTGCCAGCAGCCCTCCCGGCGGGGTCTACAATGAGCAGTTCTTC. This sequence encodes CASSPPGGVYNEQFF. The V and J genes are TRBV9 and TRBJ2-1, with a weak D call TRBD2 (6 bases). Trimming cost V 4 bases and J 3 bases, with 14 bases left between them. The germline CDR1 and CDR2 sequences are SGDLS and YYNGEE. The CDR3 is made up of 15 amino acids. Variable domain in full (rest from reference TRBV9 and TRBJ2-1): DSGVTQTPKHLITATGQRVTLRCSPRSGDLSVYWYQQSLDQGLQFLIQYYNGEERAKGNILERFSAQQFPDLHSELNLSSLELGDSALYFCASSPPGGVYNEQFFGPGTRLTVL.

This clone was picked up a small number of times. The CDR3 sequence is CASSSRGGSQGSPLHF. In nucleotides, the CDR3 is TGTGCCAGCAGCTCTCGGGGGGGGTCGCAGGGTTCACCCCTCCACTTT. The rearrangement joins TRBV9 to TRBJ1-6, with D perhaps matching TRBD1 (5 bases). Germline-derived CDR1 and CDR2 are SGDLS and YYNGEE. V shed 4 bases and J shed 9 bases, with 20 bases lying between them. The CDR3 totals 16 residues.

The chain is built from TRBV7-9 and TRBJ2-7; D is perhaps TRBD2 (5 bases). CDR1 and CDR2 (germline): SEHNR, FQNEAQ (reference sequence). The CDR3 runs to 13 residues. V was cut by 2 bases and J by 4 bases, with 9 bases left in between. This CDR3 is CASSLPGSYEQYF. For the CDR3, the DNA is TGTGCCAGCAGCTTACCGGGGTCTTACGAGCAGTACTTC.

V is TRBV7-2 and J is TRBJ1-5, with D perhaps matching TRBD1 (5 bases). This CDR3 has 15 residues. V lost 1 base and J 0 bases, leaving 7 bases between the germline ends. CDR1 SGHTA and CDR2 FQGNSA come from the germline V gene. The CDR3 DNA is TGTGCCAGCAGCTTAGGGGGGGATAGCAATCAGCCCCAGCATTTT. Protein product: CASSLGGDSNQPQHF.